The clone carrying this T cell receptor (beta chain) was observed a few times. This CDR3 is 15 amino acids long. V lost 4 bases and J 3 bases, leaving 15 bases between the germline ends. Germline V gives CDR1 SGDLS, CDR2 YYNGEE. This specimen comes from a study of beta chain features in type 1 diabetes. The study reverse transcribed the entire isolated RNA, so it sequenced expressed TCRB transcripts. Libraries were prepared by immunoSEQ multiplex PCR; TCRdb keeps only in-frame clonotypes and omits some of them. The top ten clones hold around 0.065% of a sample with hundreds of thousands of clones, about 32% of them seen once.

The sequencing input was naive CD4+ T cells from blood. This sequence was found in a young man in good health. V usage is TRBV9 and J usage is TRBJ2-3; tentatively, D is TRBD1 or TRBD2 (6 bases each). The CDR3 loop reads CASSPGAQRTDTQYF. The CDR3 region has the DNA TGTGCCAGCAGCCCGGGGGCACAACGGACAGATACGCAGTATTTT.